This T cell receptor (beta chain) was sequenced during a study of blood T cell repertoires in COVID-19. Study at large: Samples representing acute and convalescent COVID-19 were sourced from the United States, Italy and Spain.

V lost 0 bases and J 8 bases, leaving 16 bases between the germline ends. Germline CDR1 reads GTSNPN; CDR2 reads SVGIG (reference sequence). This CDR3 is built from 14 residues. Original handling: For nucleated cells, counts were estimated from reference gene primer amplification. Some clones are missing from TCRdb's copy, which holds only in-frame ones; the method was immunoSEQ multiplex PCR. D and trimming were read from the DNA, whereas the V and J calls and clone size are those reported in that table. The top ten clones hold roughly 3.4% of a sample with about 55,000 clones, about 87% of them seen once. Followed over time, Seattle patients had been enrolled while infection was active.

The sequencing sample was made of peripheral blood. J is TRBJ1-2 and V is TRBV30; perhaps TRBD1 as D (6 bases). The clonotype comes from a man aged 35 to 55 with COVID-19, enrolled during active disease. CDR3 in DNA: TGTGCCTGGAGTGTACGGGCAGGGGCAGGAGGCTACACCTTC. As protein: CAWSVRAGAGGYTF.